This T cell receptor (beta chain) was captured by sequencing in a study of response to subunit inactivated influenza vaccine. Study-wide findings and caveats: Authors suggested each seasonal influenza vaccination recruits few new T cells.

TCRdb reprocessed the RT-PCR reads via MiXCR and lists one record per CDR3 protein. The repertoire holds hundreds of thousands of distinct CDR3 sequences, with roughly 14% as singletons. Note on this clonotype: The antigen remains undetermined. Sequence at one end of the junction differs from germline and may be a read error.

Germline CDR1 reads LGHDT; CDR2 reads YNNKEL (reference sequence). The CDR3 runs 13 residues. The input for sequencing was PBMCs from blood, taken less than 13 days after vaccination. The chain recombines TRBV3-1 with TRBJ1-2; 8 bases line up with TRBD1. The sequence derives from a man in his fifties or sixties who received an inactivated influenza vaccine. Written as DNA, the CDR3 is TGTGCCAGCAGCCAGCTACAGGGGGGTGGCTACATCTTC. It specifies CASSQLQGGGYIF.